This T cell receptor beta chain was captured by sequencing in a study of radiotherapy plus CTLA-4 blockade in lung cancer. Study background: Overall, around 18% of patients showed an objective response, while over 25% attained disease control.

General study points: Reported findings show early blood T cell clone dynamics, with interferon-beta, best predicted response. In blood, after radiotherapy plus ipilimumab, tumor-derived TCR clones expanded.

Measured with immunoSEQ multiplex PCR; TCRdb has only the in-frame clones, and not every one. The sample holds roughly 62,000 clones, roughly three quarters seen once. CDR1 SEHNR and CDR2 FQNEAQ come from the germline V gene (reference sequence). The CDR3 consists of 14 residues. Trimming cost V 1 base and J 2 bases, with 9 bases left between them. As regards this clone: Its antigen is still unknown.

Alongside CTLA-4 blockade with ipilimumab, patients with chemo-refractory metastatic non-small-cell lung cancer received focal radiation. The sequencing used peripheral blood, collected from a patient treated with radiotherapy plus ipilimumab. V usage is TRBV7-9 and J usage is TRBJ2-7, with D maybe TRBD1 (6 bases). The sequence came from a human donor with non-small cell lung cancer who had a complete response to radiotherapy plus ipilimumab. CDR3 sequence reads: CASSLGQGTYEQYF. CDR3 in DNA: TGTGCCAGCAGCTTAGGCCAGGGGACCTACGAGCAGTACTTC.